Presented here are 22 T cell receptor beta chains from one specimen sequenced in a study of T cells in women clearing cervical HPV infection. Measured with immunoSEQ multiplex PCR; TCRdb has only the in-frame clones, and not every one. Here the sample table reports about 20,000 clones. The sample consisted of blood buffy coat. The receptors come from a woman aged 18-70 years with a cervical HPV16 infection that either progressed to CIN3+ or cleared (not recorded which).

Of note for this clone: The junction differs from germline at one of its ends, possibly a read error. Sequencing ends 3 residues short of the CDR3 end; the germline J gene provides the rest. The same CDR3 can be traced to other DNA sequences in this sample. The chain couples TRBV7-9 to TRBJ1-3; 8 bases fit TRBD1. Germline V gene lookup returns CDR1 SEHNR and CDR2 FQNEAQ (reference sequence). The CDR3 loop spans 14 amino acids. CDR3 protein: CASRDRVAGNTIYF. CDR3 DNA, as far as it was read: TGTGCCAGCAGGGACAGGGTGGCTGGAAACACT. The whole variable domain, filled in from reference TRBV7-9 and TRBJ1-3, reads DTGVSQNPRHKITKRGQNVTFRCDPISEHNRLYWYRQTLGQGPEFLTYFQNEAQLEKSRLLSDRFSAERPKGSFSTLEIQRTEQGDSAMYLCASRDRVAGNTIYFGEGSWLTVV.

As for this clone: From the germline J gene comes the end of the CDR3, since the read stops 3 residues before it. The V and J genes are TRBV29-1 and TRBJ2-3; 10 bases match TRBD1. Germline lookup yields CDR1 SQVTM and CDR2 ANQGSEA. V lost 7 bases and J lost 3; bases outside the gene matches: 4. The CDR3 length is 13 residues. The sequenced CDR3 bases are TGCAGCGCCCGGACAGGGGGGACAGATACG. This gives the protein CSARTGGTDT. The full CDR3 reads CSARTGGTDTQYF.

Points on this clone: The read comes to an end 3 residues before the CDR3 does, leaving the germline J gene to fill in the end. This chain uses TRBV2 with TRBJ2-2; 9 nucleotides align to TRBD1. CDR3 size: 15 residues. CDR1 is SNHLY, CDR2 FYNNEI, per germline. The sequenced CDR3 bases are TGTGCCAGCAGGGCACAGGGGGCAACTAATGAAAAG. It is translated as CASRAQGATNEK. From start to end, the CDR3 is CASRAQGATNEKLFF.

The CDR3 DNA, read in part, is TGTGCCAGCAGCTTACGAAGCAGGGGGAACACCGGGGAG. Its protein product is CASSLRSRGNTGE. The whole CDR3 is CASSLRSRGNTGELFF. The rearrangement uses TRBV7-3 and TRBJ2-2, with a possible D match to TRBD1 (6 bases). The sequence runs out 3 residues before the end of the CDR3; the remainder is reconstructed from the germline J gene. This CDR3 is built from 16 residues. The ends were cut back, 2 bases at V and 1 base at J, with 11 bases in the middle. Germline loops: CDR1 SGHTA, CDR2 FQGTGA. The full variable domain, with the rest looked up from reference TRBV7-3 and TRBJ2-2, is GAGVSQTPSNKVTEKGKYVELRCDPISGHTALYWYRQSLGQGPEFLIYFQGTGAADDSGLPNDRFFAVRPEGSVSTLKIQRTERGDSAVYLCASSLRSRGNTGELFFGEGSRLTVL.

In regard to this clone: The read ends 3 residues before the CDR3 terminus; that terminus is restored from the germline J gene. The rearrangement uses TRBV19 and TRBJ1-5; a weak D match, TRBD1 (5 bases). Germline-derived CDR1 and CDR2 are LNHDA and SQIVND (reference sequence). The CDR3 is made up of 13 amino acids. The V end lost 6 bases, the J end lost 4 bases, and 10 bases lay between the germline ends. The covered CDR3 bases are TGTGCCAGTAGCGGGACTTTAAATCAGCCC. Residues: CASSGTLNQP. The complete CDR3 sequence is CASSGTLNQPQHF.

Concerning this clone: The missing CDR3 end, 3 residues past where the read stops, is filled in from the germline J gene. This chain links TRBV30 with TRBJ2-3, with 8 bases that match TRBD1. J lost 6 bases, V lost 3 bases, and 17 bases had no gene match. Germline V lookup: CDR1 GTSNPN, CDR2 SVGIG (reference sequence). The CDR3 contains 17 residues. The CDR3 is CAWSLGAPGGPGDTQYF. The sequenced CDR3 bases are TGTGCCTGGAGCCTAGGGGCCCCAGGGGGCCCAGGGGATACG.

This CDR3 reads CASAGGGGANVLFF. CDR3 bases read: TGTGCCAGCGCGGGGGGAGGTGGGGCCAACGTG. The chain joins TRBV11-2 to TRBJ2-2; 8 nucleotides align to TRBD2. The read falls 3 residues short of the CDR3 end, and the missing part is taken from the germline J gene. Germline CDR1 is SGHAT and CDR2 is FQNNGV. The CDR3 consists of 14 residues.

A note on this clone: The DNA ends 3 residues before the CDR3 does, and the rest of the CDR3 is filled in from the germline J gene. The genes are TRBV2 and TRBJ1-4; the match to TRBD1 covers 7 bases. With V trimmed by 7 bases and J by 10 bases, 6 bases remained unmatched. The CDR3 runs to 12 residues. The germline V gene has CDR1 SNHLY and CDR2 FYNNEI. CDR3 DNA, as far as it was read: TGTGCCAGCAAATTGACAGGGCCAAAA. Protein product: CASKLTGPK. The whole CDR3 protein is CASKLTGPKLFF.

This CDR3 is CSAKSGTATFNYGYTF. The CDR3 bases that were read are TGCAGTGCTAAAAGCGGGACAGCAACTTTTAACTATGGC. The rearrangement joins TRBV20-1 to TRBJ1-2, with TRBD1 identical over 7 bases. Read data end 3 residues before the CDR3 end; the end is taken from the germline J gene. J lost 1 base, V lost 4 bases, and 12 bases had no gene match. CDR1 DFQATT and CDR2 SNEGSKA come from the germline V gene (reference sequence). CDR3 length: 16 amino acids.

A remark on this clone: The observed sequence ends 3 residues before the CDR3 terminus, with the missing tail filled in from the germline J gene. This chain links TRBV30 with TRBJ2-5, with 8 bases that match TRBD1. The CDR3 is 15 amino acids. V lost 5 bases, J lost 5 bases, and 13 bases stayed unmatched. The germline CDR1 and CDR2 sequences are GTSNPN and SVGIG (reference sequence). This CDR3 is CAWVGQGEFGETQYF. Incomplete CDR3 DNA: TGTGCCTGGGTCGGACAGGGAGAATTCGGGGAGACC.

CDR3 sequence: CASRGTSGSAGELFF. The DNA read from the CDR3 is TGTGCCAGCAGGGGGACTAGCGGGAGCGCCGGGGAG. The genes are TRBV2 and TRBJ2-2; TRBD2 agrees at 14 bases. The read terminates 3 residues ahead of where the CDR3 ends, so the germline J gene completes it. Trimming removed 6 bases from V and 6 bases from J; junction bases left unmatched: 3. The germline gives CDR1 SNHLY, CDR2 FYNNEI. The CDR3 covers 15 residues.

On this clone itself: The read ends 3 residues early relative to the CDR3; the germline J gene fills the gap. The V gene is TRBV19, the J gene TRBJ2-2, with a tentative D call TRBD2 (6 bases). Germline V gives CDR1 LNHDA, CDR2 SQIVND (reference sequence). This CDR3 is 15 amino acids long. Between the trimmed V and J ends, which lost 5 bases and 5 bases, there was a span of 15 bases. CDR3 DNA (partial): TGTGCCAGTAGTGCCTTAACACGGGGGACCGGGGAG. Amino acid sequence: CASSALTRGTGE. The complete CDR3 sequence is CASSALTRGTGELFF.

Note on this clone: The read is 3 residues too short to cover the CDR3 end, so that end is filled in from the germline J gene. The genes are TRBV18 and TRBJ1-6; TRBD1 matches 8 bases. Germline V gives CDR1 KGHSH, CDR2 LQKENI. The CDR3 runs to 15 residues. Trimming removed 5 bases from V and 5 bases from J; junction bases left unmatched: 5. The sequenced CDR3 bases are TGTGCCAGCTCAACAGGGGGTTTTGATAATTCACCC. Its translation is CASSTGGFDNSP. The complete CDR3 protein is CASSTGGFDNSPLHF. Drawing the rest from reference TRBV18 and TRBJ1-6, the complete variable domain is NAGVMQNPRHLVRRRGQEARLRCSPMKGHSHVYWYRQLPEEGLKFMVYLQKENIIDESGMPKERFSAEFPKEGPSILRIQQVVRGDSAAYFCASSTGGFDNSPLHFGNGTRLTVT.

This CDR3 is CSASTQGVSNQPQHF. CDR3 DNA, as far as it was read: TGCAGTGCCTCCACACAGGGTGTGAGCAATCAGCCC. The rearrangement uses TRBV20-1 and TRBJ1-5, with a tentative D call TRBD1 (6 bases). The read ends 3 residues before the CDR3 terminus; that terminus is restored from the germline J gene. The CDR3 has 15 amino acids. V shed 6 bases and J shed 1 base, with 16 bases lying between them. Germline assignment: CDR1 DFQATT and CDR2 SNEGSKA (reference sequence).

About this clone itself: The sequence runs out 3 residues before the end of the CDR3; the remainder is reconstructed from the germline J gene. The chain is built from TRBV20-1 and TRBJ2-2; 12 positions agree with TRBD2. The CDR3 spans 15 residues. The trim removed 5 bases at V and 2 bases at J, leaving 3 bases unmatched. The germline gives CDR1 DFQATT, CDR2 SNEGSKA (reference sequence). The part of the CDR3 DNA that was read is TGCAGTGCTTCGACTAGCGGGAGCAACACCGGGGAG. It is translated as CSASTSGSNTGE. The CDR3 as a whole reads CSASTSGSNTGELFF.

On this clone itself: The CDR3 end lies 3 residues beyond the end of the read and is filled in from the germline J gene. This chain links TRBV5-1 with TRBJ2-1, with a possible D match to TRBD2 (7 bases). Germline loops: CDR1 SGHRS, CDR2 YFSETQ. The length of the CDR3 is 17 residues. Between the trimmed V and J ends, which lost 0 bases and 0 bases, there was a span of 13 bases. The part of the CDR3 DNA that was read is TGCGCCAGCAGCTTGGTTACAGGGAGGGGCTCCTACAATGAG. Translating it yields CASSLVTGRGSYNE. The CDR3 in its entirety is CASSLVTGRGSYNEQFF.

To note about this clone: The CDR3 is cut off 3 residues early in the read; its end comes from the germline J gene. The rearrangement links TRBV20-1 to TRBJ2-3; D might be TRBD1 (7 bases). The CDR3 loop spans 15 amino acids. Germline V gene data show CDR1 as DFQATT and CDR2 as SNEGSKA (reference sequence). The CDR3 DNA, read in part, is TGCAGTGCGCCCCCGGAGGGGGCGGTGAGGGAGACG. Translated, it gives CSAPPEGAVRET. The complete CDR3 reads CSAPPEGAVRETQYF.

CDR3 bases read: TGTGCCAGCAGCTTAGCGCAGGAGTTCTATGGT. It translates to CASSLAQEFYG. The full CDR3 protein reads CASSLAQEFYGQYF. The V gene is TRBV7-2, the J gene TRBJ2-4; D is uncertain. The DNA ends 3 residues before the CDR3 does, and the rest of the CDR3 is filled in from the germline J gene. The CDR3 is 14 amino acids. The germline V gene has CDR1 SGHTA and CDR2 FQGNSA.

Concerning this clone itself: The read is 3 residues too short to cover the CDR3 end, so that end is filled in from the germline J gene. The chain couples TRBV10-3 to TRBJ1-6; TRBD1 matches 7 bases. Per the germline V gene, CDR1 is ENHRY and CDR2 is SYGVKD. After removal of 3 bases from V and 7 bases from J, the junction contained 0 bases not matched to a gene. CDR3 length: 13 residues. The part of the CDR3 DNA that was read is TGTGCCATCAGTGACAGGGGGAATTCACCC. Its translation: CAISDRGNSP. In full, the CDR3 reads CAISDRGNSPLHF.

For this clone: The read ends 3 residues before the CDR3 terminus; that terminus is restored from the germline J gene. The rearrangement uses TRBV2 and TRBJ2-1, with 16 positions matching TRBD2. Per germline, CDR1 SNHLY and CDR2 FYNNEI. Unmatched junction bases numbered 3, after V lost 5 bases and J lost 8 bases. The CDR3 is made up of 15 amino acids. The sequenced part of the CDR3 DNA is TGTGCCAGCAGTTCGGGACTAGCGGGAGGGGATGAG. Amino acid sequence: CASSSGLAGGDE. The full CDR3 reads CASSSGLAGGDEQFF.

As regards this clone: The CDR3 is cut off 3 residues early in the read; its end comes from the germline J gene. The chain carries TRBV10-2 and TRBJ1-6; 7 nucleotides line up with TRBD1. CDR3 length: 13 residues. Germline CDR1 WSHSY, CDR2 SAAADI. After removal of 8 bases from V and 10 bases from J, the junction contained 8 bases not matched to a gene. Incomplete CDR3 DNA: TGCGCCAGCGGGAGACAGGGTAACTCACCC. Encoded protein: CASGRQGNSP. The CDR3, in full, reads CASGRQGNSPLHF.

Partial CDR3 DNA: TGTGCCAGCAGCGTAGGGCCGGGGTCCAATCAGCCC. It codes for CASSVGPGSNQP. The whole CDR3 sequence reads CASSVGPGSNQPQHF. The gene calls are TRBV9 and TRBJ1-5, with D hard to call. The CDR3 end lies 3 residues beyond the end of the read and is filled in from the germline J gene. The CDR3 covers 15 residues. Trimming pared 0 bases from V and 3 bases from J, leaving 10 bases between. Germline V gene sequence: CDR1 SGDLS, CDR2 YYNGEE.